The T cell receptor (beta chain) under discussion was sequenced for a study of Tregs in tolerant kidney transplant recipients (dated by TCRdb to the late 2010s). Describing the broader study: The transplants used related donors with nonmyeloablative bone marrow transplantation, and mixed chimerism in the human trials was transient. The study applied TCRbeta sequencing to find donor-specific regulatory T cells before combined kidney and bone marrow transplantation and then followed those same cells after transplant.

CDR1 and CDR2 are read off the germline V gene (reference sequence) as MNHEY and SMNVEV. The CDR3 measures 16 amino acids from cysteine to phenylalanine. Only CDR3 DNA remains: 48 bases, in frame from the first base. V lost 4 bases and J lost 8 bases, and the count of bases not matched to a germline gene is 15. The intended sense of this specimen's time point label: blood sample drawn before combined kidney and bone marrow transplant. Unstimulated Tregs (CD4+CD25+CD127-), CD4+ non-Tregs (CD4+CD25-), CD4 and CD8 cells were FACS-sorted from thawed PBMCs. Before Treg sorting, thawed PBMCs were rested overnight at 37°C with about 200 IU/ml IL-2. Several combined kidney and bone marrow transplant recipients from the ITN036ST trial were included as patients, and samples were available only from these trial subjects. Healthy control blood was processed by Ficoll density gradient to PBMCs and cryopreserved; patient PBMCs were collected before and after transplant.

Comments on this clone: The antigen it recognizes is unknown. The input lacks base qualities; no much larger clone sits a single base away.

For TCRbeta CDR3 sequencing, genomic DNA from the sorted cells was extracted using the QIAGEN DNeasy Blood and Tissue Kit. Through immunoSEQ, high-throughput TCRbeta CDR3 sequencing was done commercially, including PCR amplification with internal controls and bias correction. From the authors' description of their analysis: Unique productive TCRbeta sequences were defined by CDR3 nucleotide sequence when primers matched and otherwise by CDR3 amino acid sequence together with Vbeta and Jbeta genes. As a correction for sorting error, sequences shared between sorted populations at a frequency ratio of 2:1 or less were discarded, and the remaining shared sequences were assigned to the higher population. Sequences were defined as donor-reactive when expanded at least 5-fold in CFSE-low cells versus unstimulated cells and present at a frequency of at least 0.01% in CFSE-low cells. Jensen-Shannon divergence, calculated on the top 100 TCRbeta sequences ranked by frequency, was used to quantify repertoire divergence. For samples with multiple sequencing runs, sorting error was corrected separately for each run before the runs were pooled. In TCRdb, the immuneACCESS table is reduced to in-frame sequences with V and J assigned. These tables do not hold every clone; where another copy was compared, an unresolved V gene accounts for under half, and the others remain unexplained. V, J and clone size derive from that table, while D and trimming were established from the DNA sequence. This sample gives approximately 75,000 clones in total; approximately 89% of them show up just once. Roughly 0.35% of the sample is taken by the ten largest.

The research as a whole found: The most biologically relevant and donor-specific TCRbeta repertoire appeared to be identified by expanding Tregs with activated donor B cells. Because the study included only a small number of patients, the results must be confirmed in larger populations and under other immunosuppression protocols. Biological reproducibility was not directly addressed, though technical replication error appeared minimal. Donor-specific Treg expansion was found to exceed global Treg expansion in tolerant patients, suggesting antigen-driven rather than nonspecific expansion. For some patients the PCR primers changed over time, which made it impossible to compare the samples from those patients at the nucleotide level.

This sample comprised Tregs from blood, obtained before the transplant. The source of this sequence is a human donor who received a combined kidney and bone marrow transplant. The chain links TRBV27 with TRBJ2-7; the junction holds 9 bases that match TRBD1. For the CDR3, the sequence is CASSSRQGGTVYKQYF. The nucleotide sequence reads as follows: TGTGCCAGCAGTTCCCGACAGGGGGGTACGGTATACAAGCAGTACTTC.